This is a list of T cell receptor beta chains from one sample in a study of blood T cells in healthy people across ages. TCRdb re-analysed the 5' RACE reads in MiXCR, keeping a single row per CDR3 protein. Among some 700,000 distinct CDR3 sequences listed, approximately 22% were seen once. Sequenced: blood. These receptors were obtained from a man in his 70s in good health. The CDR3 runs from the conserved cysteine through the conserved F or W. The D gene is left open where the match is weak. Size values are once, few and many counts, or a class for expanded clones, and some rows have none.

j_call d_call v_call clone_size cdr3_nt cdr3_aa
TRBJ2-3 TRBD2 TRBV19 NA TGTGCCAGTGCTACTAGCGGTTCTAGCGCAGATACGCAGTATTTT CASATSGSSADTQYF
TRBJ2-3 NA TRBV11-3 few TGTGCCAGCAGCGCTCTATTTTCCCACACAGATACGCAGTATTTT CASSALFSHTDTQYF
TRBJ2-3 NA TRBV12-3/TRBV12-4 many TGTGCCAGCAGTTTAAGGCTAGCGAACAATGCGCAGTATTTT CASSLRLANNAQYF
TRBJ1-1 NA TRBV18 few TGTGCCAGCTCACCACCGGGCAGGGCAGACACTGAAGCTTTCTTT CASSPPGRADTEAFF
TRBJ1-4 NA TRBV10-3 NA TGTGCCATCAGTGCCGCGGGGGCAACTAATGAAAAACTGTTTTTT CAISAAGATNEKLFF
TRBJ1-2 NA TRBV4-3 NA TGCGCCAGCAGCCAGTCACAGGGAGACTATGGCTACACCTTC CASSQSQGDYGYTF
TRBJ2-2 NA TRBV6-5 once TGTGCCACCAGAGGCTACACCGGGGAGCTGTTTTTT CATRGYTGELFF
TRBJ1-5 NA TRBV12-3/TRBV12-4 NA TGTGCCAGCAGCGCCCCACCGGGGGGCAATCAGCCCCAGCATTTT CASSAPPGGNQPQHF
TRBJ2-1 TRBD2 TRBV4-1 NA TGCGCCAGCAGCCAAGATCTGTGGAGGGTTCGGGCTAGCGGGAGTCCCTACAATGAGCAGTTCTTC CASSQDLWRVRASGSPYNEQFF
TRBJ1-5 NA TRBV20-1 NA TGCAGTGCTGCACACGGGACTGAAAATCAGCCCCAGCATTTT CSAAHGTENQPQHF
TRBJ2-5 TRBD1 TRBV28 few TGTGCCAGCAGTTCCCCGGCAGGGGGTATAGGGGAGACCCAGTACTTC CASSSPAGGIGETQYF
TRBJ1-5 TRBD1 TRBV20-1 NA TGCAGTGCTAGAGATCCAGGGGGTGTGAGCAATCAGCCCCAGCATTTT CSARDPGGVSNQPQHF
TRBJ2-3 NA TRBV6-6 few TGTGCCAGCAGTTACGGATTGGGGGCGGCTAATACGCAGTATTTT CASSYGLGAANTQYF
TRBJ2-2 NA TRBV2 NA TGTGCCAGCAGTGAACGGACGAGATACGGGGAGCTGTTTTTT CASSERTRYGELFF
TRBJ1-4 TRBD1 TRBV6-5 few TGTGCCAGCAGTTGGGACAGGGAAGGAGGTGAAAAACTGTTTTTT CASSWDREGGEKLFF
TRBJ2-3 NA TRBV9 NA TGTGCCAGCAGCGTAGTCGTAGGAGATACGCAGTATTTT CASSVVVGDTQYF
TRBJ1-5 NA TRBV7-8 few TGTGCCAGCAGTGGGGGGCAGGGGTTTTATGGCAATCAGCCCCAGCATTTT CASSGGQGFYGNQPQHF
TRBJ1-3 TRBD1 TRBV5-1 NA TGCGCCAGCAGCGCCCGGGACAGGGGAACTGGAAACACCATATATTTT CASSARDRGTGNTIYF
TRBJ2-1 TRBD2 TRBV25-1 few TGTGCCAGCAGTGAATTGGGTCTAGCGGGAGGGGGGAATGAGCAGTTCTTC CASSELGLAGGGNEQFF
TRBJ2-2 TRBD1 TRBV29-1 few TGCAGCGTTGAACTACAGGGGTCGAACACCGGGGAGCTGTTTTTT CSVELQGSNTGELFF
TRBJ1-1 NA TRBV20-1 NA TGCAGTGCTACCCACGAGAACACTGAAGCTTTCTTT CSATHENTEAFF
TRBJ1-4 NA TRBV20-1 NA TGCAGTGCAACAGGTGGGGTGGGAACCTTCGGGGAAAAACTGTTTTTT CSATGGVGTFGEKLFF
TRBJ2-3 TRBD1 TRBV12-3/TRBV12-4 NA TGTGCCAGCAGCCATACGGACAGGGGAAGAGTAGATATGCAGTATTTT CASSHTDRGRVDMQYF
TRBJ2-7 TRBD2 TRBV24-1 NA TGTGCCACCAGTGATTTTGCGGCTAGCGGGCTCCACGAGCAGTACTTC CATSDFAASGLHEQYF
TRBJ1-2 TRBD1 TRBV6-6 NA TGTGCCAGCAGTGACGCCGGGACAGGGGGTGATGGCTACACCTTC CASSDAGTGGDGYTF
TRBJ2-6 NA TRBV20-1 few TGCAGCGCAAAGGGGAGGGCCAACGTCCTGACTTTC CSAKGRANVLTF
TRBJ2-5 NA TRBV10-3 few TGTGCCATCAGTGAGTCTACTAGTACGGAGACCCAGTACTTC CAISESTSTETQYF
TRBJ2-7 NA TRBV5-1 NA TGCGCCAGCAGGAAGCAGGGGCTCAACTCCTACGAGCAGTACTTC CASRKQGLNSYEQYF
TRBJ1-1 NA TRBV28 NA TGTGCCAGCAGTTTATCACAGCTCGAAGCTTTCTTT CASSLSQLEAFF
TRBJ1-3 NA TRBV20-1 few TGCAGTGCTACCGGAGCGGCGCGAGGAAACACCATATATTTT CSATGAARGNTIYF
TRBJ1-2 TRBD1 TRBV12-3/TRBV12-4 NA TGTGCCAGCAGTGGGGGGATCGTACAGGGGGCGCATGGCTACACCTTC CASSGGIVQGAHGYTF
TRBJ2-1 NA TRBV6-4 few TGTGCCAGCAGTGACCAAGGGTATTCGCAATCGGAGCAGTTCTTC CASSDQGYSQSEQFF
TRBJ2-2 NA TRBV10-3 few TGTGCCATTCAGGGGACCGGGGAGCTGTTTTTT CAIQGTGELFF
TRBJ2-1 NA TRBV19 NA TGTGCCAGTATTCCGAGCTCAAGCTCCTACAATGAGCAGTTCTTC CASIPSSSSYNEQFF
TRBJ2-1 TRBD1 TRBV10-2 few TGCGCCTCTACAGGGGGGGGGACAGGGGTGTACAATGAGCAGTTCTTC CASTGGGTGVYNEQFF
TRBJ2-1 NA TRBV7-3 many TGTGCCAGCAGCTTAACAGCCATGGTCAATGAGCAGTTCTTC CASSLTAMVNEQFF
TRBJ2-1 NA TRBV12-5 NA TGTGCTAGTGGTTTGGAGGCATGGAACGAGCAGTTCTTC CASGLEAWNEQFF
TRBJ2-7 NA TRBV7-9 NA TGTGCCAGCAGCTTAGGCGGGAACTTCTACGAGCAGTACTTC CASSLGGNFYEQYF
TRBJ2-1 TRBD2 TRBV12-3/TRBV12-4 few TGTGCCAGCAGTACCCTTGCTAGCGGGGGCGGGAATGAGCAGTTCTTC CASSTLASGGGNEQFF
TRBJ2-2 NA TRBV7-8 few TGTGCCAGCAGCTTAACACGCGGAGTCACCGGGGAGCTGTTTTTT CASSLTRGVTGELFF
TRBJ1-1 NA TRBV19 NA TGTGCCAGTAGTATTTGGGGGAGCACTGAAGCTTTCTTT CASSIWGSTEAFF
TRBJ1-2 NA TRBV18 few TGTGCCAGCTCACCGATCGACAGGCAAGGGGGCTACACCTTC CASSPIDRQGGYTF
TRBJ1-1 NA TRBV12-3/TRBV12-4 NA TGTGCCAGCAGCCTACACCTCCTCGGGGAAGCTTTCTTT CASSLHLLGEAFF
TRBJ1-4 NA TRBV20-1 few TGCAGTGCGCCCCACAATGAAAAACTGTTTTTT CSAPHNEKLFF
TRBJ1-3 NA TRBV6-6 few TGTGCCAGCACCTCAGGGACTGGAAACACCATATATTTT CASTSGTGNTIYF
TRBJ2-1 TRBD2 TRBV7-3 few TGTGCCAGCAGCTTAAAAGCGGGAGGTTTTTGGAATGAGCAGTTCTTC CASSLKAGGFWNEQFF
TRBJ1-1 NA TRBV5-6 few TGTGCCAGCCGCCGGGCAGCCACGGAGAACACTGAAGCTTTCTTT CASRRAATENTEAFF
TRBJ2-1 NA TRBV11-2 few TGTGCCAGCAGCCCAGGCGGGACCCAGCAGTTCTTC CASSPGGTQQFF
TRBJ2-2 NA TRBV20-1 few TGCAGTGCTACCCTCAACGGGAACACCGGGGAGCTGTTTTTT CSATLNGNTGELFF
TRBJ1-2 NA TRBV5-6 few TGTGCCAGCAACCTCTACGGGGACCGTGGCTACACCTTC CASNLYGDRGYTF
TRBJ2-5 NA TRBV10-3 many TGTGCCATCTCCGGGGGAGAGACCCAGTACTTC CAISGGETQYF
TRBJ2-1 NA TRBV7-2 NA TGTGCCAGTAGCCCCTTCGGGGGCTCTGGCAATGAGCAGTTCTTC CASSPFGGSGNEQFF
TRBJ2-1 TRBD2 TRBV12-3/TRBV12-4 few TGTGCCAGCAGTAATAGCGGGTTTGGTGAGCAGTTCTTC CASSNSGFGEQFF
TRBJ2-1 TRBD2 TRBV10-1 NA TGCGCCAGCAGTCGGACTAGCGGGGGGGAAGGGTACAATGAGCAGTTCTTC CASSRTSGGEGYNEQFF
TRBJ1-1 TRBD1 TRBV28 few TGTGCCAGCAGTTCATTCGGACAGGGGGCGCAGGACACTGAAGCTTTCTTT CASSSFGQGAQDTEAFF
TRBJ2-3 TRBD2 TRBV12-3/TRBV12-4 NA TGTGCTAGCAGTGGAACCGGGACTAGCGGCGGTGAAACGTTCACAGATACGCGGTATTTT CASSGTGTSGGETFTDTRYF
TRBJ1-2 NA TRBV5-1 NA TGCGCCAGCAGCTCGGACATCCAGGGGGGCTACACCTTC CASSSDIQGGYTF
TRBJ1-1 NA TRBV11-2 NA TGTGCCAGCAGCCGGTACGAAAACACTGAAGCTTCCTTT CASSRYENTEASF
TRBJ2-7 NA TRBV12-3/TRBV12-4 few TGTGCCAGCAGGGCCCCTGGGGACGAGCAGTACTTC CASRAPGDEQYF
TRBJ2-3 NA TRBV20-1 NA TGCAGTGCTAGTCCCGGCATTTACTCCGATACGCAGTATTTT CSASPGIYSDTQYF